This T cell receptor (beta chain) was identified during a study of CD8+CD57+ T cells in acquired aplastic anemia. Study overall: Yields of DNA that came from sorted CD4+ and CD8+ cells averaged approximately 3.5 ug. General study results and limits: CD8+ Simpson's diversity did not differ significantly between patients and controls. Researchers report that some 31 CD8+ CDR3 sequences appeared in both patients and controls.

V lost 5 bases and J lost 1, with 18 bases in between. From germline, CDR1 is SEHNR and CDR2 FQNEAQ (reference sequence). This CDR3 is 18 amino acids long. It was patients with CD8+CD57+ cell expansion by flow cytometry who were chosen for sequencing. Sampling of blood occurred while the patients had still received no therapy. This clonotype was picked up many times. Its antigen is unidentified. The use of genomic DNA as template underpinned the TCR beta VDJ and CDR3 profiling. TCRdb called the reads again in MiXCR, with one record for every CDR3 protein. Among 150,000 or so distinct CDR3 sequences listed, approximately 52% were seen once.

V gene TRBV7-9 combines with J gene TRBJ2-6; TRBD1 might be the D (6 bases). What was sequenced was sorted CD4+, CD8+, or CD8+CD57+ T cells (not recorded which) from PBMCs. This TCR derives from a human donor with aplastic anemia. The CDR3 DNA follows: TGTGCCAGCAGCCGATCGGACAGTCGGAATTCTGGGGCCAACGTCCTGACTTTC. This translates into CASSRSDSRNSGANVLTF.